This T cell receptor beta chain was recovered during a study of blood T cells in healthy people across ages. Study-wide findings and caveats: Correlation between TCR beta diversity and naive T cell percentage was strong.

Alongside a J-beta primer mix, a sample-barcoded 5' primer served in a second PCR lasting about 7 to 11 cycles. TCRdb itself ran the 5' RACE reads through MiXCR, one entry per CDR3 protein. The sample yields roughly 900,000 distinct CDR3 sequences, around 26% seen once. Details on this clonotype: Its cognate antigen is unknown.

This CDR3 spans 15 amino acids. The V gene end was trimmed by 1 base and the J gene end by 4 bases; junction bases not matched to a gene: 7. Germline-derived CDR1 and CDR2 are DFQATT and SNEGSKA (reference sequence). The sequencing sample was made of blood. This receptor was taken from an elderly woman in good health. The chain is built from TRBV20-1 and TRBJ1-2, with TRBD1 identical over 9 bases. CDR3 amino acids: CSARGNRGLSYGYTF. CDR3 sequence (DNA): TGCAGTGCTAGAGGGAACAGGGGGCTGAGCTATGGCTACACCTTC.